Described below is a single TCR beta chain sequence and its context. A junction boundary mismatches the germline segment, possibly from a read error. Other DNA variants within this sample encode the same CDR3. The data belong to a study of immune evolution from preneoplasia to lung adenocarcinoma. Libraries were prepared by immunoSEQ multiplex PCR; TCRdb keeps only in-frame clonotypes and omits some of them. The repertoire holds more than 8,000 clones, with 80% as singletons. CDR1 is MNHNY and CDR2 is SVGAGI in the germline V gene (reference sequence). The CDR3 has 15 residues. This clonotype was sampled from a person aged 65 to 79 with lung adenocarcinoma. Some clones in this sample may be carry-over from other donors' samples. The sequencing input was FFPE minimally invasive lung adenocarcinoma tissue. The V and J genes are TRBV6-6 and TRBJ1-1; 8 nucleotides align to TRBD1. This CDR3 is CASSSRDRIIGEAFF. CDR3 bases: TGTGCTAGCAGTTCCCGGGACAGGATCATAGGTGAAGCTTTCTTT.